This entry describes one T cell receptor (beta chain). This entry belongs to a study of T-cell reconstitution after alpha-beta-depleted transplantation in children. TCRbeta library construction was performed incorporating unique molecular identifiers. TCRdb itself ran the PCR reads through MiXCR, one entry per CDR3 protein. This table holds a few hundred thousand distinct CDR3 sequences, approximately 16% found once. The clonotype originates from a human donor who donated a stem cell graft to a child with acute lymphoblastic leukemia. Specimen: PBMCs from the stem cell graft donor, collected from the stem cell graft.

CDR3: CASSPRRGAVTETQYF. DNA for the CDR3: TGTGCCAGCAGCCCCAGACGGGGGGCGGTTACAGAGACCCAGTACTTC. This sequence joins TRBV7-2 and TRBJ2-5, with a weak D call TRBD2 (7 bases). Germline-derived CDR1 and CDR2 are SGHTA and FQGNSA. CDR3 length: 16 residues. The V end was cut by 5 bases, the J end by 4 bases, with 20 bases between. Based on the CDR3 plus reference TRBV7-2 and TRBJ2-5, the full variable domain is GAGVSQSPSNKVTEKGKDVELRCDPISGHTALYWYRQSLGQGLEFLIYFQGNSAPDKSGLPSDRFSAERTGGSVSTLTIQRTQQEDSAVYLCASSPRRGAVTETQYFGPGTRLLVL.